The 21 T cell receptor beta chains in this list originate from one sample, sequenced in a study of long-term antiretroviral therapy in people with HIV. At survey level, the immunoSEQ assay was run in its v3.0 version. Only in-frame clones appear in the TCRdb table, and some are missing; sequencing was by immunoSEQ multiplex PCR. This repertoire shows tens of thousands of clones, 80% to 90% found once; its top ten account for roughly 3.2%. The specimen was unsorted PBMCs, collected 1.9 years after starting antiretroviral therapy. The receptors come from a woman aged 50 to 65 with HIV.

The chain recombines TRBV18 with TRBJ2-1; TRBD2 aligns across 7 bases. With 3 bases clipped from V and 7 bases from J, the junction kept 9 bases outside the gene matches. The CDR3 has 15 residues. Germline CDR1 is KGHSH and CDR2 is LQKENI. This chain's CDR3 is CASSPPSGATNEQFF. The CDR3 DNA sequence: TGTGCCAGCTCACCTCCAAGCGGGGCGACTAATGAGCAGTTCTTC.

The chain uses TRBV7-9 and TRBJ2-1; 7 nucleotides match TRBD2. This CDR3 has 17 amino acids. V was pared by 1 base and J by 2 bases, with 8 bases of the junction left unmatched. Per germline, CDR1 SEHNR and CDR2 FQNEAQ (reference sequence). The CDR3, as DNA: TGTGCCAGCAGCTTAGAGGTGTGGGGGGGAGCCTACAATGAGCAGTTCTTC. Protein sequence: CASSLEVWGGAYNEQFF.

The CDR3 sequence is CASSLAAGETQYF. The CDR3 DNA is TGTGCCAGCAGCTTAGCAGCAGGGGAGACCCAGTACTTC. The chain is built from TRBV7-9 and TRBJ2-5; weak D call: TRBD1 (5 bases). The CDR3 totals 13 residues. Germline loops: CDR1 SEHNR, CDR2 FQNEAQ (reference sequence). V lost 0 bases and J lost 5, with 7 bases in between.

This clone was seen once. The CDR3 loop reads CASRATGSGELFF. CDR3 coding DNA: TGTGCCAGCAGAGCAACAGGGTCCGGGGAGCTGTTTTTT. The rearrangement links TRBV7-2 to TRBJ2-2; D possibly corresponds to TRBD1 (6 bases). Germline CDR1 SGHTA, CDR2 FQGNSA. This CDR3 has 13 residues. Trimming took off 6 bases at V and 6 bases at J, with 11 bases between the two ends.

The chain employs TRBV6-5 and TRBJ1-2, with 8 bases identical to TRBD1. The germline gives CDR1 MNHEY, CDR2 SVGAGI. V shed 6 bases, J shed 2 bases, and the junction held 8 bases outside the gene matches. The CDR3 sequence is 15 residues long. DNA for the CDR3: TGTGCCAGCAGGCGGACAGGGATTCTGAACTATGGCTACACCTTC. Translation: CASRRTGILNYGYTF.

CDR3 residues: CASSPSPEADTQYF. The CDR3 nucleotides are TGTGCCAGCTCACCCTCGCCGGAGGCAGATACGCAGTATTTT. The chain carries TRBV18 and TRBJ2-3, with D possibly matching TRBD2 (5 bases). This CDR3 comprises 14 residues. CDR1 is KGHSH and CDR2 is LQKENI in the germline V gene. Trimming removed 3 bases at V and 4 bases at J, with 11 bases between. The full variable domain, completed using reference TRBV18 and TRBJ2-3, is NAGVMQNPRHLVRRRGQEARLRCSPMKGHSHVYWYRQLPEEGLKFMVYLQKENIIDESGMPKERFSAEFPKEGPSILRIQQVVRGDSAAYFCASSPSPEADTQYFGPGTRLTVL.

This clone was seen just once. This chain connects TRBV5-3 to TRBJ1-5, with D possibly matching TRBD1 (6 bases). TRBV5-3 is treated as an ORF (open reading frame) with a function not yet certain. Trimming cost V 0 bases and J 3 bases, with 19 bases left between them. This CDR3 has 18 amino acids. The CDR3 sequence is CARSLEAEGHLANQPQHF. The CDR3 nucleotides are TGTGCCAGAAGCTTGGAGGCAGAGGGACACCTAGCCAATCAGCCCCAGCATTTT.

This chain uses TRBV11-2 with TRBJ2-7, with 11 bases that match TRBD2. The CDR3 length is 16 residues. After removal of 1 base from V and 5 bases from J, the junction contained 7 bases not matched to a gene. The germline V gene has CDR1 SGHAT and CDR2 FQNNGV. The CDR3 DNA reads TGTGCCAGCAGCTTAGGCCAGCTAGCGGGGGGACACGAGCAGTACTTC. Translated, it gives CASSLGQLAGGHEQYF.

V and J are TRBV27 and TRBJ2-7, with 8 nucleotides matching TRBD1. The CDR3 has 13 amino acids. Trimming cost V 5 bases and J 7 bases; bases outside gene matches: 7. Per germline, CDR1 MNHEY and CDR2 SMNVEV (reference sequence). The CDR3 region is CASSTTGGREQYF. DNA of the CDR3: TGTGCCAGCAGTACTACAGGGGGGCGGGAGCAGTACTTC.

The CDR3 DNA reads TGTGCCAGCAGAACCGGGACCTTGGCCTACGAGCAGTACTTC. This encodes CASRTGTLAYEQYF. The rearrangement joins TRBV6-5 to TRBJ2-7, with D perhaps being TRBD1 or TRBD2 (5 bases each). The V gene lost 6 bases and the J gene lost 2 bases, with 14 bases spanning the gap. This CDR3 is 14 amino acids long. From germline, CDR1 is MNHEY and CDR2 SVGAGI.

As DNA, the CDR3 is TGTGCCAGCAGCGGAAGCGCTGGGGAGCTGTTTTTT. Its translation is CASSGSAGELFF. V gene TRBV9 combines with J gene TRBJ2-2; D not certain. The CDR3 is made up of 12 amino acids. Germline V gives CDR1 SGDLS, CDR2 YYNGEE. Trimming pared 3 bases from V and 8 bases from J, leaving 8 bases between.

The CDR3 DNA reads as TGTGCCAGCAGCCAAGTCGCTGGCGGGGGGGATGAGCAGTTCTTC. This sequence encodes CASSQVAGGGDEQFF. The chain is built from TRBV4-2 and TRBJ2-1; 9 bases line up with TRBD2. Losses at the gene ends were 1 base for V and 8 bases for J; bases not matched to a gene: 6. This CDR3 is 15 amino acids long. Germline CDR1 and CDR2: LGHNA and YNFKEQ.

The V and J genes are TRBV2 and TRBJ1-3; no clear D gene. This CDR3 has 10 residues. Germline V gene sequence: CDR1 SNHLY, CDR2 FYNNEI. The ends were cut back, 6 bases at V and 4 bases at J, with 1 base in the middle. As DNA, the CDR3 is TGTGCCAGCAGGGGAAACACCATATATTTT. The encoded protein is CASRGNTIYF.

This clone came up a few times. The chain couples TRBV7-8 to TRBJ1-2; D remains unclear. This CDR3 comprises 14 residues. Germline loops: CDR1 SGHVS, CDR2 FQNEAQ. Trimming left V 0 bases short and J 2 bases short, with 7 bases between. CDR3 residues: CASSLAGSNYGYTF. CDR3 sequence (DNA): TGTGCCAGCAGCTTAGCAGGGTCCAACTATGGCTACACCTTC.

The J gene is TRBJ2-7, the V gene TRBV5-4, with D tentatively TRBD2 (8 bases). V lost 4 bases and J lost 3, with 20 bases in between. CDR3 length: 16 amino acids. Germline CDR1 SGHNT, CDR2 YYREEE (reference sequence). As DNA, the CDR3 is TGTGCCAGCAGCCAACGGACAGGACGGGGGGGCTACGAGCAGTACTTC. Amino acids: CASSQRTGRGGYEQYF.

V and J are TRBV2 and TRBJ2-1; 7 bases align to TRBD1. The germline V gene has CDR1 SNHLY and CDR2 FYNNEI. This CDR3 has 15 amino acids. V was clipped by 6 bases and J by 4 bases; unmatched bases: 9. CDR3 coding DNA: TGTGCCAGCAGCGAACAGGGGCCCCTATACAATGAGCAGTTCTTC. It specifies CASSEQGPLYNEQFF.

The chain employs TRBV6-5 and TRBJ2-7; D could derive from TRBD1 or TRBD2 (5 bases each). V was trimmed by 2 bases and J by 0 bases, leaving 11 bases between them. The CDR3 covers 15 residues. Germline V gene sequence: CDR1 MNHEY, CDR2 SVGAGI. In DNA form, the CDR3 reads TGTGCCAGCAGTTACGAGGGGCCCGACTCCTACGAGCAGTACTTC. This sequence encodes CASSYEGPDSYEQYF.

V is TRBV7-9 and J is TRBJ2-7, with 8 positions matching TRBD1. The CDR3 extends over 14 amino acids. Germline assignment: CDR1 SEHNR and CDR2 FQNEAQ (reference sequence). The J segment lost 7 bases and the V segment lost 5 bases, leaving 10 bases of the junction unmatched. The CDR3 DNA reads TGTGCCAGCAGCCCCGGACGGACAGGGAGGGAGCAGTACTTC. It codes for CASSPGRTGREQYF.

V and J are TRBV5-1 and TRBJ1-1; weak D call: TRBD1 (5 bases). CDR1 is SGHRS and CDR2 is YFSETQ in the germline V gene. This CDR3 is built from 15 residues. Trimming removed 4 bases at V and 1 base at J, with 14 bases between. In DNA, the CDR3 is TGCGCCAGCAGCCTATGGGGCGGGGAGAACACTGAAGCTTTCTTT. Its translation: CASSLWGGENTEAFF. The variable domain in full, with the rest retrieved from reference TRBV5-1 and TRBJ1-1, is KAGVTQTPRYLIKTRGQQVTLSCSPISGHRSVSWYQQTPGQGLQFLFEYFSETQRNKGNFPGRFSGRQFSNSRSEMNVSTLELGDSALYLCASSLWGGENTEAFFGQGTRLTVV.

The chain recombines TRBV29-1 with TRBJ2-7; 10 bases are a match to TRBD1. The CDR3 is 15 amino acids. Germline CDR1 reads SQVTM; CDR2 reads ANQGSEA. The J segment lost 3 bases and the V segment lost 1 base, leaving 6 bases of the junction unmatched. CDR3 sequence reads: CSVEAGDRGGYEQYF. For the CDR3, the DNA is TGCAGCGTTGAAGCTGGGGACAGGGGCGGCTACGAGCAGTACTTC.

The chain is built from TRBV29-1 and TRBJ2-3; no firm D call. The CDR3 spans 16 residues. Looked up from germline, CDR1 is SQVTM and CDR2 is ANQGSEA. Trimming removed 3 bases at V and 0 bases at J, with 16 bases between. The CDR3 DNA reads TGCAGCGTTGACCCATTTGTGACACCAAGCACAGATACGCAGTATTTT. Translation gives CSVDPFVTPSTDTQYF.